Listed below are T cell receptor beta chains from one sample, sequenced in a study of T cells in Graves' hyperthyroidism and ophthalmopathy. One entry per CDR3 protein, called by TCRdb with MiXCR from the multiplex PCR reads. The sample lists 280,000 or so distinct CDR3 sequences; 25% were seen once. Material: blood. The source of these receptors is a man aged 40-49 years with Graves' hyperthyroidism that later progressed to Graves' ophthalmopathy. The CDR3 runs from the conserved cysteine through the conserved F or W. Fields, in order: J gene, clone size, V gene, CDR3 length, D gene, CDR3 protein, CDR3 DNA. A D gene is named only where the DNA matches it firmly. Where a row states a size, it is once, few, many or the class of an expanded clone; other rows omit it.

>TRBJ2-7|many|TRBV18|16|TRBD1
CASSPLPGQGGNEQYF
TGTGCCAGCTCACCGCTTCCGGGACAGGGCGGAAACGAGCAGTACTTC
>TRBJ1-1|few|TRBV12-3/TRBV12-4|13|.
CASSFRQGSEAFF
TGTGCCAGCAGTTTCCGGCAGGGCTCTGAAGCTTTCTTT
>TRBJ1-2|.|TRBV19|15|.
CASSIVSSLNYGYTF
TGTGCCAGTAGTATAGTTTCCAGCCTTAACTATGGCTACACCTTC
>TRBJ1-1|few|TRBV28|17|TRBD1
CASSFSGQGVMNTEAFF
TGTGCCAGCAGTTTTTCCGGGCAGGGGGTTATGAACACTGAAGCTTTCTTT
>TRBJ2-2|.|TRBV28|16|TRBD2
CASSPMTSGITGELFF
TGTGCCAGCAGTCCGATGACTAGCGGGATTACCGGGGAGCTGTTTTTT
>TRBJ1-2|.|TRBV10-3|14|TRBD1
CAISVGQAGYGYTF
TGTGCCATCAGTGTGGGACAGGCGGGCTATGGCTACACCTTC
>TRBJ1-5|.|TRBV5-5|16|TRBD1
CASSLGLGQGHQPQHF
TGTGCCAGCAGCTTGGGTCTAGGACAGGGGCATCAGCCCCAGCATTTT
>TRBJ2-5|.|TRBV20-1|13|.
CSASKPVLETQYF
TGCAGTGCTAGCAAGCCCGTGTTGGAGACCCAGTACTTC
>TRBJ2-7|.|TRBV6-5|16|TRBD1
CASSYSNRGSSYEQYF
TGTGCCAGCAGTTACTCGAACAGGGGGAGCTCCTACGAGCAGTACTTC
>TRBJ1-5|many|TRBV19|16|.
CASTPFVLTGNQPQHF
TGTGCCAGTACCCCTTTCGTCCTGACAGGCAATCAGCCCCAGCATTTT
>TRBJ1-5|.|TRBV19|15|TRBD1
CASNRGPSGYQPQHF
TGTGCCAGTAACAGGGGGCCCTCGGGTTATCAGCCCCAGCATTTT
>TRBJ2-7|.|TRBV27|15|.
CASSFTGLDSYEQYF
TGTGCCAGCAGTTTCACGGGATTAGATTCCTACGAGCAGTACTTC
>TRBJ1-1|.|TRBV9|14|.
CASSVGSGRSEAFF
TGTGCCAGCAGCGTAGGATCCGGACGGTCTGAAGCTTTCTTT
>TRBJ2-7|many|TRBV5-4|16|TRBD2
CASSPRTSGTPYEQYF
TGTGCCAGCAGCCCCCGGACTAGCGGGACCCCCTACGAGCAGTACTTC
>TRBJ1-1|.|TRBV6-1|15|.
CASLPVQGSNTEAFF
TGTGCCAGCCTCCCGGTGCAGGGGTCGAACACTGAAGCTTTCTTT
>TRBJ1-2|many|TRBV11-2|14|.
CASRYPAALGGYTF
TGTGCCAGCAGATACCCGGCCGCCCTGGGGGGCTACACCTTC
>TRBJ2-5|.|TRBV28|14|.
CASSFGAVQETQYF
TGTGCCAGCAGTTTCGGGGCGGTGCAAGAGACCCAGTACTTC
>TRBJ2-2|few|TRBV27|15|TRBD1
CASSSRQGNTGELFF
TGTGCCAGCAGTAGCCGACAGGGCAACACCGGGGAGCTGTTTTTT
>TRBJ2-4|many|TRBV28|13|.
CASSMVARNIQYF
TGTGCCAGCTCAATGGTCGCTAGAAACATTCAGTACTTC
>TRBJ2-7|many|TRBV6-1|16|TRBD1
CASIQELRDSSYEQYF
TGTGCCAGCATTCAGGAATTACGGGACAGCTCCTACGAGCAGTACTTC
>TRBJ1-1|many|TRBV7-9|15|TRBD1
CASSPTGTANTEAFF
TGTGCCAGCAGCCCCACTGGGACAGCGAACACTGAAGCTTTCTTT
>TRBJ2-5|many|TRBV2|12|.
CASIGDEETQYF
TGTGCCAGTATTGGGGATGAAGAGACCCAGTACTTC